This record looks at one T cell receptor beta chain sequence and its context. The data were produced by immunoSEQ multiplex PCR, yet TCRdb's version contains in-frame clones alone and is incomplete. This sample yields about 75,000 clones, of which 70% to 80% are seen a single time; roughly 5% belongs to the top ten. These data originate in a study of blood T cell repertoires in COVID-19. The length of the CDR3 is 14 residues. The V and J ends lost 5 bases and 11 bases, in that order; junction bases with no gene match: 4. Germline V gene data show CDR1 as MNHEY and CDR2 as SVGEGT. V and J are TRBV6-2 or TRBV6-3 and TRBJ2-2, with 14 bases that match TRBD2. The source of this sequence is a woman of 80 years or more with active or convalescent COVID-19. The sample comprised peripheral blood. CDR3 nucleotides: TGTGCCAGCAGTCCGACTAGCGGGGGGGTTGAGCTGTTTTTT. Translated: CASSPTSGGVELFF.